Reported below is one T cell receptor beta chain. The data derive from a study of cytomegalovirus exposure and HLA in healthy donors. With 60 Vbeta and 13 Jbeta primers, the PCR was carried out. Here immunoSEQ multiplex PCR was the method, and the copy in TCRdb shows in-frame clones only, minus some. This table holds around 210,000 clones, around 79% found once. CDR1 is KGHSH and CDR2 is LQKENI in the germline V gene. V was pared by 4 bases and J by 9 bases, with 3 bases of the junction left unmatched. The CDR3 extends over 13 amino acids. V is TRBV18 and J is TRBJ2-4, with TRBD1 identical over 10 bases. Sequenced sample: PBMCs. The receptor was derived from a male donor in good health and CMV-seropositive. CDR3 sequence reads: CASSRTGGAIQYF. The DNA for the CDR3 is TGTGCCAGCTCACGGACAGGGGGAGCCATTCAGTACTTC.